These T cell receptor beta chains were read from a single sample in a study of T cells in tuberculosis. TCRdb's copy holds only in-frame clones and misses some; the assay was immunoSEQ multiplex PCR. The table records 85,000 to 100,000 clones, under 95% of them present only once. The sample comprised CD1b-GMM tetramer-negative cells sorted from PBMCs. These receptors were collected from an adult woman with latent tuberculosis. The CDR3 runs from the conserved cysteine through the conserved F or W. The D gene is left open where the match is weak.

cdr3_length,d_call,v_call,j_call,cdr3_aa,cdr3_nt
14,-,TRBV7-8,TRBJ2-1,CASSLTGPYNEQFF,TGTGCCAGCAGTCTAACAGGGCCCTACAATGAGCAGTTCTTC
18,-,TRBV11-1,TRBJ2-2,CASSELWIGDVDTGELFF,TGTGCCAGCAGTGAATTGTGGATAGGAGACGTCGACACCGGGGAGCTGTTTTTT
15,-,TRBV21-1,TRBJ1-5,CASSKDFRGIQPQHF,TGTGCCAGCAGCAAAGATTTTAGGGGAATCCAGCCCCAGCATTTT
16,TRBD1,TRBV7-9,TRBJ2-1,CASSRDSSPFYNEQFF,TGTGCCAGCAGCCGGGACAGTTCTCCTTTCTACAATGAGCAGTTCTTC
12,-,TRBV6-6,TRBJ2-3,CASRADTDTQYF,TGTGCCAGCAGGGCAGACACAGATACGCAGTATTTT
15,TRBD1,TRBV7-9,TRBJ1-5,CASSGGTGGGQPQHF,TGTGCCAGCAGCGGCGGGACAGGGGGTGGTCAGCCCCAGCATTTT
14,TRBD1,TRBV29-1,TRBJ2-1,CSVGPGGRYNEQFF,TGCAGCGTCGGACCAGGGGGCCGCTACAATGAGCAGTTCTTC
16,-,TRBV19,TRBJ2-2,CASSLGAGASTGELFF,TGTGCCAGTAGTCTTGGGGCAGGGGCTAGCACCGGGGAGCTGTTTTTT
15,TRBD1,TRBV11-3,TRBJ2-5,CASSLGGTGRETQYF,TGTGCCAGCAGCTTGGGAGGGACAGGGAGAGAGACCCAGTACTTC
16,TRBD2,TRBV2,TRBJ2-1,CASSVGGLAAYNEQFF,TGTGCCAGCAGCGTTGGGGGACTAGCGGCCTACAATGAGCAGTTCTTC
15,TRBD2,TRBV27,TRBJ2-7,CASSLLSAGGYEQYF,TGTGCCAGCAGTTTACTCTCCGCGGGGGGCTACGAGCAGTACTTC